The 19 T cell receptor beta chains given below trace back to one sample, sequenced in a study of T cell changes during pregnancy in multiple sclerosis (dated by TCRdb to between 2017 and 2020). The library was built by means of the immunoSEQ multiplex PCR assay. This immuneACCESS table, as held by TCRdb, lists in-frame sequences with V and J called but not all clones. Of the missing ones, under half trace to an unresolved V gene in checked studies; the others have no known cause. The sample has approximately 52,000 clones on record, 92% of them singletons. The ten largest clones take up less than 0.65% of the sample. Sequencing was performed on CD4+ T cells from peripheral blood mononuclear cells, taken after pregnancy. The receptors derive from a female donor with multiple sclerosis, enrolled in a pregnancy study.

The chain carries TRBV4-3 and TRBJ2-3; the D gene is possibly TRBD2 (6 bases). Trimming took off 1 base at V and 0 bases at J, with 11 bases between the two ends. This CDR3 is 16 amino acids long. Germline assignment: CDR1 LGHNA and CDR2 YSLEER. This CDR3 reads CASSQGGLGSTDTQYF. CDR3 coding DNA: TGCGCCAGCAGCCAAGGGGGACTGGGTAGCACAGATACGCAGTATTTT.

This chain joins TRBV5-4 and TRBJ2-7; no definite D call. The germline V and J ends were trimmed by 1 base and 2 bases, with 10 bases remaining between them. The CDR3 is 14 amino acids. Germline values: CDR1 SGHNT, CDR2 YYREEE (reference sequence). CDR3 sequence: CASSLFGGTYEQYF. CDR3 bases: TGTGCCAGCAGCTTGTTCGGCGGCACCTACGAGCAGTACTTC.

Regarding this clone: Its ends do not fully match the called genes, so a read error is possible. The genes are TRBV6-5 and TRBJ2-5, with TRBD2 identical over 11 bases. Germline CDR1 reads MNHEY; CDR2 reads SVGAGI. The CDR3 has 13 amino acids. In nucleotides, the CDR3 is TGTGCCAGCAGTGATGCCCCGGGACTAGCGGAACACTTC. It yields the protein CASSDAPGLAEHF.

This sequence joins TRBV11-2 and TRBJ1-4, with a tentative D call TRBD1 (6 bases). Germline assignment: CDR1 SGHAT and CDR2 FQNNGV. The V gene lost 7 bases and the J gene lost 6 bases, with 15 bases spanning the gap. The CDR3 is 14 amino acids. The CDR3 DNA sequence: TGTGCCAGCACCCGGGGGGGCAGTTATGAAAAACTGTTTTTT. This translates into CASTRGGSYEKLFF.

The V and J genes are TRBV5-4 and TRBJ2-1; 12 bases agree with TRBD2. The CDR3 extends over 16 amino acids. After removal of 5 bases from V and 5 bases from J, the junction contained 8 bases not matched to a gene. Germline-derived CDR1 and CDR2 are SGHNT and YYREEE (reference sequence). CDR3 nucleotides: TGTGCCAGCAGACCTTACGGACTAGCGGGAAACAATGAGCAGTTCTTC. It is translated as CASRPYGLAGNNEQFF.

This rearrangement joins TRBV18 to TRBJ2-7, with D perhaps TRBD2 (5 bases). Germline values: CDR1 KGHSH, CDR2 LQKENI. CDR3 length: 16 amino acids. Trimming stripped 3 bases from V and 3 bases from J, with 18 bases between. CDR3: CASSPLGAGLGYEQYF. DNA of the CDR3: TGTGCCAGCTCACCCCTCGGAGCTGGACTCGGCTACGAGCAGTACTTC.

The chain's CDR3 is CASSTRFEQFF. The CDR3 nucleotides are TGTGCCAGCTCAACGAGGTTTGAGCAGTTCTTC. The rearrangement uses TRBV6-5 and TRBJ2-1; D unresolved. Trimming removed 8 bases from V and 9 bases from J, with 11 bases in between. The germline CDR1 and CDR2 sequences are MNHEY and SVGAGI. This CDR3 is 11 amino acids long.

The CDR3 loop reads CASTKFDSIDRINEKLFF. CDR3 DNA: TGTGCCAGCACTAAGTTCGACTCGATTGACAGGATTAATGAAAAACTGTTTTTT. V gene TRBV27 combines with J gene TRBJ1-4, with D tentatively TRBD1 (6 bases). V was cut by 7 bases and J by 4 bases, with 25 bases left in between. CDR3 length: 18 amino acids. Germline V gene data show CDR1 as MNHEY and CDR2 as SMNVEV (reference sequence).

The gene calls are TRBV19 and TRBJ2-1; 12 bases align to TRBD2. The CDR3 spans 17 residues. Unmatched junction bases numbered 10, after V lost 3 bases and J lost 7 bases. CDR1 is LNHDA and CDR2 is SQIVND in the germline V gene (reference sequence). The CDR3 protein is CASSILASGRALNEQFF. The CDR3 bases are TGTGCCAGTAGTATCCTAGCTAGCGGGAGGGCCCTAAATGAGCAGTTCTTC.

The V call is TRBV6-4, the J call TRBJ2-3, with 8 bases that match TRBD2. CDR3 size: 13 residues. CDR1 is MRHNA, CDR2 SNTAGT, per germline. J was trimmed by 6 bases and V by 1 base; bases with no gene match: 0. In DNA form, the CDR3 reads TGTGCCAGCAGTGACTTAGCGGGGGATACGCAGTATTTT. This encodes CASSDLAGDTQYF.

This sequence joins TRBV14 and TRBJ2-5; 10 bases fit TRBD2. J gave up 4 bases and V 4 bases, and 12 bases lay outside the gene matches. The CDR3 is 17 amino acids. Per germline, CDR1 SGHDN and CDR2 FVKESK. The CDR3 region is CASSRSSGRASIETQYF. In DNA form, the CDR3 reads TGTGCCAGCAGCCGAAGCAGCGGGAGGGCCAGTATAGAGACCCAGTACTTC. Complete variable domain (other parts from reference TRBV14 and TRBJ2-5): EAGVTQFPSHSVIEKGQTVTLRCDPISGHDNLYWYRRVMGKEIKFLLHFVKESKQDESGMPNNRFLAERTGGTYSTLKVQPAELEDSGVYFCASSRSSGRASIETQYFGPGTRLLVL.

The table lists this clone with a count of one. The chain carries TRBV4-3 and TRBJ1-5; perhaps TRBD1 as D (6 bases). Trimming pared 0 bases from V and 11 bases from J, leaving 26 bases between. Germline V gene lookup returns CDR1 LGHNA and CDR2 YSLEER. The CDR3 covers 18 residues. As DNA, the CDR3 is TGCGCCAGCAGCCAAGATTGGAGTCGGGAGGGACACTGGGTAGCCCAGCATTTT. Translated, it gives CASSQDWSREGHWVAQHF.

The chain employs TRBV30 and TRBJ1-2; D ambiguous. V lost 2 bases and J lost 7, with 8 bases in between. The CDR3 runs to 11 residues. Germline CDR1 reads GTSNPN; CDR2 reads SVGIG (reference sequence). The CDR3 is CAWSIATGYTF. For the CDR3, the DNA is TGTGCCTGGAGTATTGCTACTGGCTACACCTTC.

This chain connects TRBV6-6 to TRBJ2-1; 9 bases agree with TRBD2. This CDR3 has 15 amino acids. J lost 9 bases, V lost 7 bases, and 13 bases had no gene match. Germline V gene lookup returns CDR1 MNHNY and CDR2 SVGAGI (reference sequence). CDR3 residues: CASTPSASGIPEQFF. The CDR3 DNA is TGTGCCAGCACCCCGTCCGCTAGCGGGATCCCTGAGCAGTTCTTC.

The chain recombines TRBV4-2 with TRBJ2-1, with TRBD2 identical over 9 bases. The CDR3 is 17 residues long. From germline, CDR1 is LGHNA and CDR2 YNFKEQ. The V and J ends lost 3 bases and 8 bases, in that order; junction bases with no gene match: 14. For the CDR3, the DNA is TGTGCCAGCAGCCACAGAGACACCGGGACTAGCAACGATGAGCAGTTCTTC. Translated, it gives CASSHRDTGTSNDEQFF.

The CDR3 spells CASSLDRRETQYF. DNA for the CDR3: TGTGCCAGCAGCTTAGACCGGCGGGAGACCCAGTACTTC. The chain has TRBV7-2 and TRBJ2-5; D unclear. The CDR3 runs 13 residues. Trimming removed 1 base from V and 5 bases from J, with 8 bases in between. The germline gives CDR1 SGHTA, CDR2 FQGNSA.

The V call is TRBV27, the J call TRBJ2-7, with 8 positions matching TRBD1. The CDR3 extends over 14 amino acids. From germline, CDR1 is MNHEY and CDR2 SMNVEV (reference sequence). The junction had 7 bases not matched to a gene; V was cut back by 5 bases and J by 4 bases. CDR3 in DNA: TGTGCCAGCAGTCTAACAGGGGGTAGTTACGAGCAGTACTTC. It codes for CASSLTGGSYEQYF.

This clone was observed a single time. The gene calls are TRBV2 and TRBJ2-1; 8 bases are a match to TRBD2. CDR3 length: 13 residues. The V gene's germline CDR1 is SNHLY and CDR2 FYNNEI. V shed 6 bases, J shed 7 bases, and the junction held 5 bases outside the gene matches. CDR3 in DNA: TGTGCCAGCAGCAGACTAGCGAGGAATGAGCAGTTCTTC. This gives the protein CASSRLARNEQFF.

CDR3 in DNA: TGTGCCAGCTCGCGACTAGGCTCCTACAATGAGCAGTTCTTC. This gives the protein CASSRLGSYNEQFF. The V call is TRBV18, the J call TRBJ2-1; D possibly corresponds to TRBD2 (6 bases). From germline, CDR1 is KGHSH and CDR2 LQKENI. There are 14 residues in the CDR3. V was trimmed by 6 bases and J by 0 bases, leaving 9 bases between them.